Listed here is a single TCR beta chain. TCRdb re-called the 5' RACE reads through MiXCR, storing one row per CDR3 protein. The sample records about 340,000 distinct CDR3 sequences, 10% to 15% being singletons. These data originate in a study of T-cell memory formation after mild COVID-19. Study background: TCR clusters were mostly donor specific.

The sequence derives from a man between 18 and 29 years old who had mild COVID-19 (a few samples of this study predate the infection). Cell type and time point are not known. Source material: PBMCs or a T cell subset sorted from them (not recorded which).

The CDR3 nucleotides read TGTGCCAGCAGCACAAGGGTTGAGCAGTTCTTC. As protein: CASSTRVEQFF. The chain is built from TRBV7-2 and TRBJ2-1, with D unclear. From germline, CDR1 is SGHTA and CDR2 FQGNSA. V lost 5 bases to trimming and J lost 9 bases, with 8 bases between them. This CDR3 has 11 amino acids. Filled out from reference TRBV7-2 and TRBJ2-1, the complete variable domain reads GAGVSQSPSNKVTEKGKDVELRCDPISGHTALYWYRQSLGQGLEFLIYFQGNSAPDKSGLPSDRFSAERTGGSVSTLTIQRTQQEDSAVYLCASSTRVEQFFGPGTRLTVL.